This T cell receptor (beta chain) was retrieved from a study of neurological immune-mediated disorders. Time point reported: longitudinal time-point 1 (baseline). Unsorted libraries were prepared from 2 million PBMCs held at -80 C. This clonotype was seen ten or more times. Its antigen is currently unknown. Whole-study findings and limits: The expanded clones of different subjects shared no CDR3 amino acid sequences (suggesting private repertoires in all groups).

V gave up 5 bases and J gave up 6 bases; unmatched junction bases: 7. Germline CDR1 and CDR2: DFQATT and SNEGSKA (reference sequence). The CDR3 spans 13 residues. The method for making cDNA was 5'RACE, and it used 10-nucleotide random UMIs. TCRdb re-derived calls from the 5' RACE reads in MiXCR, one entry per CDR3 protein. In the table there are approximately 70,000 distinct CDR3 sequences, roughly 10% of which are singletons. The source of this sequence is a man aged 25 to 40 in good health. Sequencing used PBMCs. The J gene is TRBJ1-5, the V gene TRBV20-1; 7 nucleotides line up with TRBD1. In DNA, the CDR3 is TGCAGTGCTCGTACAGGGGTGGGTCAGCCCCAGCATTTT. The encoded protein is CSARTGVGQPQHF.